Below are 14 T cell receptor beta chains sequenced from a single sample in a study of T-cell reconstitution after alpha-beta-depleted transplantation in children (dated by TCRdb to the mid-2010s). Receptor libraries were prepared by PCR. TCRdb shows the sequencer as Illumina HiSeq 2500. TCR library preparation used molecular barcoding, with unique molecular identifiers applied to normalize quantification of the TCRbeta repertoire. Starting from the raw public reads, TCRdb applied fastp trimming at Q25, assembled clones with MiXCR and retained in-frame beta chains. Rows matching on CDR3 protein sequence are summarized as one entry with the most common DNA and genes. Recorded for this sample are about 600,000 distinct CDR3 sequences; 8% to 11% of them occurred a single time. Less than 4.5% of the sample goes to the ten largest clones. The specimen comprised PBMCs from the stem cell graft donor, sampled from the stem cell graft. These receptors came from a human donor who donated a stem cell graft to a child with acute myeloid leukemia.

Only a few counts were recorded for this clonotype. CDR3 sequence (DNA): TGCGCCAGCAGCCCTCCGGACATAAAAACCTACAATGAGCAGTTCTTC. It codes for CASSPPDIKTYNEQFF. The V and J genes are TRBV5-1 and TRBJ2-1, with TRBD1 as a possible D gene (5 bases). CDR1 and CDR2 (germline): SGHRS, YFSETQ. V shed 4 bases and J shed 2 bases, with 16 bases lying between them. The CDR3 sequence is 16 residues long.

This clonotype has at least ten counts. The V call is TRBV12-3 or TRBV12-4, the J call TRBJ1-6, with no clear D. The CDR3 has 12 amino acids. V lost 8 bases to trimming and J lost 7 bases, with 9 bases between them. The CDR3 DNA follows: TGTGCCAGCGGGATTGGGAATTCACCCCTCCACTTT. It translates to CASGIGNSPLHF.

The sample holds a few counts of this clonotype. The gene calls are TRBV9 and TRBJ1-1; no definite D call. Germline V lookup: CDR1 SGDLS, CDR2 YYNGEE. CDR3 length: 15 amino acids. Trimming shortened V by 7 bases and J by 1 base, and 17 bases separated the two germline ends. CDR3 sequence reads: CASGSRGGRNTEAFF. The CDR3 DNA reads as TGTGCCAGCGGCTCTCGCGGAGGCAGGAACACTGAAGCTTTCTTT.

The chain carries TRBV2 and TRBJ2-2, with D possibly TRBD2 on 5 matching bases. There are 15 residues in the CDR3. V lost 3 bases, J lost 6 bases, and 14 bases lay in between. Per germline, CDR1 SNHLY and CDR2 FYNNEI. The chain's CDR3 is CASSEGATGAGELFF. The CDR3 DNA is TGTGCCAGCAGTGAGGGAGCCACCGGGGCCGGGGAGCTGTTTTTT.

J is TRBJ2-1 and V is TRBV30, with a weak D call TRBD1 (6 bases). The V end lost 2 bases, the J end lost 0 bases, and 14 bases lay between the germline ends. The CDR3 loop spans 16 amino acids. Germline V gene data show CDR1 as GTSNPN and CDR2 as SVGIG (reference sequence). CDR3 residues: CAWSLRGRGSYNEQFF. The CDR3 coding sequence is TGTGCCTGGAGTCTCAGGGGACGGGGCTCCTACAATGAGCAGTTCTTC.

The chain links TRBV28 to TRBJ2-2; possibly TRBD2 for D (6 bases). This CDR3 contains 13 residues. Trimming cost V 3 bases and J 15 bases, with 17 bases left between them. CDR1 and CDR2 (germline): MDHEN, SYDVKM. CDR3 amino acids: CASSFGGAGRMFF. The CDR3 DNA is TGTGCCAGCAGTTTCGGAGGGGCAGGGAGGATGTTTTTT.

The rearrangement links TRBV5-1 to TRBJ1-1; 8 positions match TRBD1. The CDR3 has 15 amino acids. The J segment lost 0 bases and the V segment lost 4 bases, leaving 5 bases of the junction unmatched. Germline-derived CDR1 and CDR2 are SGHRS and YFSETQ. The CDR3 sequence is CASSAGTGLNTEAFF. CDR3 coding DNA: TGCGCCAGCAGCGCCGGGACAGGATTGAACACTGAAGCTTTCTTT.

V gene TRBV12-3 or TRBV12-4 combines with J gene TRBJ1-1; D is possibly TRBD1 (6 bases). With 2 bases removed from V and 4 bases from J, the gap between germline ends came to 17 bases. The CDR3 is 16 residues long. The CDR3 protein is CASSLLGTSLGTEAFF. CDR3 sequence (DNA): TGTGCCAGCAGTTTATTAGGGACATCCCTAGGCACTGAAGCTTTCTTT.

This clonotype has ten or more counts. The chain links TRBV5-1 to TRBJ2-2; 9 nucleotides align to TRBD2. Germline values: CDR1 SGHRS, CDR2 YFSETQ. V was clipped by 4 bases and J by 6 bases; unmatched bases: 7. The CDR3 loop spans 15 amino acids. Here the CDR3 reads CASSPTSGYAGELFF. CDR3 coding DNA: TGCGCCAGCAGCCCGACTAGCGGCTACGCCGGGGAGCTGTTTTTT.

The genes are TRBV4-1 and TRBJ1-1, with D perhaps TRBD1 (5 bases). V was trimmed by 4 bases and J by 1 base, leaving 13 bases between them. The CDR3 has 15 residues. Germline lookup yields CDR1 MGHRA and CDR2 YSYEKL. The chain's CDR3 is CASSPSQGANTEAFF. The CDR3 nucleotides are TGCGCCAGCAGCCCGTCTCAGGGAGCGAACACTGAAGCTTTCTTT.

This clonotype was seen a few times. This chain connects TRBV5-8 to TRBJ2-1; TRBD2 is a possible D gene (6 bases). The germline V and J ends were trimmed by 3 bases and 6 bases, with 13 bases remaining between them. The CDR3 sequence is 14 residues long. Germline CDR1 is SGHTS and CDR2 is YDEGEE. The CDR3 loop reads CASSSGLLGNEQFF. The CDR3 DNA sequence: TGTGCCAGCAGCTCGGGACTGCTTGGCAATGAGCAGTTCTTC.

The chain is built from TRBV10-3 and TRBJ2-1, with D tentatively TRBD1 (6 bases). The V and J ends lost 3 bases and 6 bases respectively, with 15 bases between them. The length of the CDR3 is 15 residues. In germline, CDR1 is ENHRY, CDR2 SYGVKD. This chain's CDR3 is CAISDRGQKGNEQFF. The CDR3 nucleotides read TGTGCCATCAGTGACAGGGGACAAAAGGGCAATGAGCAGTTCTTC.

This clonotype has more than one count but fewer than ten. The CDR3 region is CASSQSWAEEQYF. In DNA, the CDR3 is TGCGCCAGCAGCCAGAGTTGGGCGGAAGAGCAGTACTTC. The chain joins TRBV5-1 to TRBJ2-7, with unresolved D. Trimming pared 4 bases from V and 7 bases from J, leaving 15 bases between. There are 13 residues in the CDR3. Germline assignment: CDR1 SGHRS and CDR2 YFSETQ.

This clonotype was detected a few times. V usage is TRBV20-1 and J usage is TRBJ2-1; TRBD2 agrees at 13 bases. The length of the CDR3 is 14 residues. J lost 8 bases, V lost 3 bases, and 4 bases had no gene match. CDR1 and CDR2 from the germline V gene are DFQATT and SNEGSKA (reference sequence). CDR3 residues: CSARGLAGNYEQFF. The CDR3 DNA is TGCAGTGCTAGGGGACTAGCGGGAAACTATGAGCAGTTCTTC.